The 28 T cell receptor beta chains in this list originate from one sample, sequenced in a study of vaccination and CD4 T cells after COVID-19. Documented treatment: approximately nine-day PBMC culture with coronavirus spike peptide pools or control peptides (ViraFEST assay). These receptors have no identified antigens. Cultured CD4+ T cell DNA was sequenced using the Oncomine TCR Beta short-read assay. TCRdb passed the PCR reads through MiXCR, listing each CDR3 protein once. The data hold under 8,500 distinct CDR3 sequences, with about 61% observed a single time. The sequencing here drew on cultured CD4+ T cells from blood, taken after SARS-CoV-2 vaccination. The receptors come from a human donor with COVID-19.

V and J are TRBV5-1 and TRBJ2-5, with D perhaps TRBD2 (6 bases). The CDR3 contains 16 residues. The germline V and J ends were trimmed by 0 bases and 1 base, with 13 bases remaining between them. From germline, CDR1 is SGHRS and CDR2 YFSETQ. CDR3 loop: CASSLANRGSQETQYF. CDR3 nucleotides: TGCGCCAGCAGCTTGGCGAATCGGGGGAGCCAAGAGACCCAGTACTTC.

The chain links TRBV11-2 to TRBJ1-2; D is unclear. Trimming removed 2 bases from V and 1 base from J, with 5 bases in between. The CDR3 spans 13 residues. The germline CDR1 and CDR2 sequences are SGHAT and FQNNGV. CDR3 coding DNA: TGTGCCAGCAGCTTAAGGCATAACTATGGCTACACCTTC. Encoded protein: CASSLRHNYGYTF.

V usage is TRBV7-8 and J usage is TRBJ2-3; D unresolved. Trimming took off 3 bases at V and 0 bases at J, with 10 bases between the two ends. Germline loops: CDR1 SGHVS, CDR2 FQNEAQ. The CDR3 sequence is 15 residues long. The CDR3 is CASSLFQLSTDTQYF. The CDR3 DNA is TGTGCCAGCAGCTTGTTCCAGCTTAGCACAGATACGCAGTATTTT. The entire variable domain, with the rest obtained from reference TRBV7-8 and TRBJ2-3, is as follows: GAGVSQSPRYKVAKRGQDVALRCDPISGHVSLFWYQQALGQGPEFLTYFQNEAQLDKSGLPSDRFFAERPEGSVSTLKIQRTQQEDSAVYLCASSLFQLSTDTQYFGPGTRLTVL.

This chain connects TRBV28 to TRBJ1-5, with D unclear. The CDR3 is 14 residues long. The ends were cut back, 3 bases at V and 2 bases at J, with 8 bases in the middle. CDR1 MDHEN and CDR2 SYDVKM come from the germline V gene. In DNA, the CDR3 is TGTGCCAGCAGTTTCCTGACTCGCAATCAGCCCCAGCATTTT. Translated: CASSFLTRNQPQHF.

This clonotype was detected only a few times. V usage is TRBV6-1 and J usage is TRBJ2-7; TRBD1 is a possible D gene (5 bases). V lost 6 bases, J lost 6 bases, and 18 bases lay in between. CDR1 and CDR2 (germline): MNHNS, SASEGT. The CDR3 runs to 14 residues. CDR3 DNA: TGTGCCAGCAGCCCCAGGGCTCCCCAGACCGAGCAGTACTTC. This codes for CASSPRAPQTEQYF.

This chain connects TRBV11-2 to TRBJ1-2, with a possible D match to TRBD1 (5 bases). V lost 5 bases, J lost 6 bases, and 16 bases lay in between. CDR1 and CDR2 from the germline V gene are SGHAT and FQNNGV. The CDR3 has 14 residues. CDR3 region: CASSPTAGVHGYTF. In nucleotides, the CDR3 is TGTGCCAGCAGCCCTACGGCGGGGGTCCATGGCTACACCTTC. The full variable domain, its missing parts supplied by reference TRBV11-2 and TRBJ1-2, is EAGVAQSPRYKIIEKRQSVAFWCNPISGHATLYWYQQILGQGPKLLIQFQNNGVVDDSQLPKDRFSAERLKGVDSTLKIQPAKLEDSAVYLCASSPTAGVHGYTFGSGTRLTVV.

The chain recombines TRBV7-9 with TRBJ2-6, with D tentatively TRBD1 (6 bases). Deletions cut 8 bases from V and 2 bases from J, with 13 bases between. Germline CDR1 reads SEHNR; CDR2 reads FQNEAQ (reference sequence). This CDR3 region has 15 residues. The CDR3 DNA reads TGTGCCAGCGGAATTGCAGGGGCTGGGGCCAACGTCCTGACTTTC. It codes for CASGIAGAGANVLTF.

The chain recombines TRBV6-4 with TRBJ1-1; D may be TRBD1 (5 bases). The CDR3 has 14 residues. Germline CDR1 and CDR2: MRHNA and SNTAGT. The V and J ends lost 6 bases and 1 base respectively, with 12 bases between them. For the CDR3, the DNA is TGTGCCAGCAGCTCAGGGCCTGGGAACACTGAAGCTTTCTTT. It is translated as CASSSGPGNTEAFF.

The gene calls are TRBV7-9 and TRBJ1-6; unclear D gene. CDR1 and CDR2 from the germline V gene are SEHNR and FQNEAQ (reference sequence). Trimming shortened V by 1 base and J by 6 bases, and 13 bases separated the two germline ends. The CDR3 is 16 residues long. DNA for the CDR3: TGTGCCAGCAGCTTAGACGGGCCAGTTGGTAATTCACCCCTCCACTTT. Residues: CASSLDGPVGNSPLHF.

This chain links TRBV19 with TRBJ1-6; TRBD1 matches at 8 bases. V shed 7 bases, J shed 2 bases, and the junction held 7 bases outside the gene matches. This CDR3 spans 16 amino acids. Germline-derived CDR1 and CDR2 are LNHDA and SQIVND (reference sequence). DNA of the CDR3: TGTGCCAGTACCCTAGACAGGGGAACCTATAATTCACCCCTCCACTTT. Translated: CASTLDRGTYNSPLHF.

Here the CDR3 reads CASSLTLNTEAFF. CDR3 nucleotides: TGCGCCAGCAGCTTAACACTGAACACTGAAGCTTTCTTT. V usage is TRBV5-1 and J usage is TRBJ1-1, with D uncertain. The germline V gene has CDR1 SGHRS and CDR2 YFSETQ. Trimming left V 2 bases short and J 0 bases short, with 5 bases between. This CDR3 region has 13 residues. Filled out from reference TRBV5-1 and TRBJ1-1, the complete variable domain reads KAGVTQTPRYLIKTRGQQVTLSCSPISGHRSVSWYQQTPGQGLQFLFEYFSETQRNKGNFPGRFSGRQFSNSRSEMNVSTLELGDSALYLCASSLTLNTEAFFGQGTRLTVV.

CDR3 DNA: TGTGCCAGCAGCTCGGTAGCGGGGGGGCGTCCGAGCACAGATACGCAGTATTTT. Translating gives CASSSVAGGRPSTDTQYF. The chain employs TRBV7-2 and TRBJ2-3, with 11 bases aligning to TRBD2. The germline V gene encodes CDR1 SGHTA and CDR2 FQGNSA. The CDR3 has 18 residues. V was clipped by 4 bases and J by 0 bases; unmatched bases: 9. Full variable domain (outside the CDR3, taken from reference TRBV7-2 and TRBJ2-3): GAGVSQSPSNKVTEKGKDVELRCDPISGHTALYWYRQSLGQGLEFLIYFQGNSAPDKSGLPSDRFSAERTGGSVSTLTIQRTQQEDSAVYLCASSSVAGGRPSTDTQYFGPGTRLTVL.

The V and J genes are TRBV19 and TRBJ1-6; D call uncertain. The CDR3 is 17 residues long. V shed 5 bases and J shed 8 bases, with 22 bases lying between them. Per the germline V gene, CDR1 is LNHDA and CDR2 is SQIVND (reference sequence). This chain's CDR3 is CASSLPSTAAIHSPLHF. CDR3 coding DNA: TGTGCCAGTAGTCTTCCTTCGACGGCGGCTATCCATTCACCCCTCCACTTT.

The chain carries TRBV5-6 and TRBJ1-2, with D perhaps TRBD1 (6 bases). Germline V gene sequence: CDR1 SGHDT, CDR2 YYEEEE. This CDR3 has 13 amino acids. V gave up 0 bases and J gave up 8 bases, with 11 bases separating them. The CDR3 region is CASSLVGGGGYTF. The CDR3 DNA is TGTGCCAGCAGCTTGGTCGGGGGCGGGGGCTACACCTTC.

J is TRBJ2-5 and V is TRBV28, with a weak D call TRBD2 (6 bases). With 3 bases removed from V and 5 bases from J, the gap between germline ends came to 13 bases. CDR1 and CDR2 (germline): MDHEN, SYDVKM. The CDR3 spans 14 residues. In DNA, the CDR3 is TGTGCCAGCAGTTTGGGGGGAAGAGGGGAGACCCAGTACTTC. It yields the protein CASSLGGRGETQYF.

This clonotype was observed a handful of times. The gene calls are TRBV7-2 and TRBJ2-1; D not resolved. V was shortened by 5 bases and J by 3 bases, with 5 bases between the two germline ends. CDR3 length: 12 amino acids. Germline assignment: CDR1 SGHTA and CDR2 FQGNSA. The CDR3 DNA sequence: TGTGCCAGCAGCAATAGCTACAATGAGCAGTTCTTC. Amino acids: CASSNSYNEQFF.

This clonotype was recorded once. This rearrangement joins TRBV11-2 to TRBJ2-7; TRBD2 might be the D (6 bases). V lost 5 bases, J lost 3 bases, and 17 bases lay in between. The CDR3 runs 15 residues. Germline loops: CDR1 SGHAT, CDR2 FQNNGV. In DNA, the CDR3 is TGTGCCAGCAGCCGCTCGGGGGTTATCAACTACGAGCAGTACTTC. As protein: CASSRSGVINYEQYF.

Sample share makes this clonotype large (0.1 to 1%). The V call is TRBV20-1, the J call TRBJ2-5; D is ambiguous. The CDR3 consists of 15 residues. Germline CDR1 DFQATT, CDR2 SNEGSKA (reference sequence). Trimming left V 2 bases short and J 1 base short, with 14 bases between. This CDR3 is CSARITNNGQETQYF. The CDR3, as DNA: TGCAGTGCTAGAATTACAAATAACGGCCAAGAGACCCAGTACTTC.

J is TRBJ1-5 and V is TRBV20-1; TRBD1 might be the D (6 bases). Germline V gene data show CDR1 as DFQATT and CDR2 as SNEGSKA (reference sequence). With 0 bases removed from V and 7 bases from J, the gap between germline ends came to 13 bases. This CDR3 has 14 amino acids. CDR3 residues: CSARERTGAQPQHF. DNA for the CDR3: TGCAGTGCTAGAGAAAGGACGGGGGCCCAGCCCCAGCATTTT.

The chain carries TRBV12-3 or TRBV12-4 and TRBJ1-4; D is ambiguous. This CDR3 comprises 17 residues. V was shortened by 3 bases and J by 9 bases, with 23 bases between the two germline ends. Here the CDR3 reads CASSLETGPLERKKLFF. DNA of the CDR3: TGTGCCAGCAGTTTGGAAACTGGGCCCTTAGAGAGGAAAAAACTGTTTTTT.

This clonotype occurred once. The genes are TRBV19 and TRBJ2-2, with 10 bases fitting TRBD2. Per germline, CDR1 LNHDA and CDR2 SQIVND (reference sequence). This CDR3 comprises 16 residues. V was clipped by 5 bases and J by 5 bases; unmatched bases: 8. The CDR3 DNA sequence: TGTGCCAGTAGTCTATCGGGTAGCGGGGGGACCGGGGAGCTGTTTTTT. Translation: CASSLSGSGGTGELFF.

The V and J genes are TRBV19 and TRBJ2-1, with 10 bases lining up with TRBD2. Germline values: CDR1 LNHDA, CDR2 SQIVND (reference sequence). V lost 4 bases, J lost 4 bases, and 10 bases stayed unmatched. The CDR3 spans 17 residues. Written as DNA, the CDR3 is TGTGCCAGTAGTACCCTCTCCGGGACTAGCGCTTACAATGAGCAGTTCTTC. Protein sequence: CASSTLSGTSAYNEQFF.

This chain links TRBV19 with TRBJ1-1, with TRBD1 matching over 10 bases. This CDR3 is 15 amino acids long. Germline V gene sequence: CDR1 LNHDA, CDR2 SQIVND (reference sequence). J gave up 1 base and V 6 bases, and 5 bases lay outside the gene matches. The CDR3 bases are TGTGCCAGTAGCGACAGGGGGCTGGCGAACACTGAAGCTTTCTTT. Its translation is CASSDRGLANTEAFF.

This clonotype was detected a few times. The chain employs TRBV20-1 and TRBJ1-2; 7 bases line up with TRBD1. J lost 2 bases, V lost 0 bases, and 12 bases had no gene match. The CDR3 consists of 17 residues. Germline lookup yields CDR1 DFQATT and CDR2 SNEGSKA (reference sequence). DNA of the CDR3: TGCAGTGCTAGAGAGGCCCTGACAGGGCCAAGGAACTATGGCTACACCTTC. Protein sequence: CSAREALTGPRNYGYTF.

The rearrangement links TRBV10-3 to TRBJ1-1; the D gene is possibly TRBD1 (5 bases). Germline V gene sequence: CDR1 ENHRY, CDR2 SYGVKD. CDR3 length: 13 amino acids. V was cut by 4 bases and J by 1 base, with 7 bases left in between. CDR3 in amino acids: CAISVGENTEAFF. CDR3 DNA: TGTGCCATCAGTGTGGGGGAGAACACTGAAGCTTTCTTT.

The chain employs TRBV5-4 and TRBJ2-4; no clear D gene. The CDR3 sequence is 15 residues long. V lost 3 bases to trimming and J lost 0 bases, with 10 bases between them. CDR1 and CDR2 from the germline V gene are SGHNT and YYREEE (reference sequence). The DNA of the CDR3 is TGTGCCAGCAGCTCCCCGGGTAAAGCCAAAAACATTCAGTACTTC. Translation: CASSSPGKAKNIQYF.

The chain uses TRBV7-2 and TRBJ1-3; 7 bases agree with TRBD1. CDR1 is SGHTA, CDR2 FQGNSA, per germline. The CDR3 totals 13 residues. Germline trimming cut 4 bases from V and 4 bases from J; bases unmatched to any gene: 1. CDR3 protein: CASSSQGGNTIYF. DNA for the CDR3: TGTGCCAGCAGCTCACAGGGGGGAAACACCATATATTTT. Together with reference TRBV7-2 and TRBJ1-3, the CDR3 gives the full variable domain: GAGVSQSPSNKVTEKGKDVELRCDPISGHTALYWYRQSLGQGLEFLIYFQGNSAPDKSGLPSDRFSAERTGGSVSTLTIQRTQQEDSAVYLCASSSQGGNTIYFGEGSWLTVV.

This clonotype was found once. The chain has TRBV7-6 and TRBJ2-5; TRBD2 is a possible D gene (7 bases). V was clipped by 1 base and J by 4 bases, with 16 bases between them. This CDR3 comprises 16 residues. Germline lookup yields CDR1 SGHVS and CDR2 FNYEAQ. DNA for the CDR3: TGTGCCAGCAGCTTAGTAGGGGGGGCTAGCCGAGAGACCCAGTACTTC. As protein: CASSLVGGASRETQYF.